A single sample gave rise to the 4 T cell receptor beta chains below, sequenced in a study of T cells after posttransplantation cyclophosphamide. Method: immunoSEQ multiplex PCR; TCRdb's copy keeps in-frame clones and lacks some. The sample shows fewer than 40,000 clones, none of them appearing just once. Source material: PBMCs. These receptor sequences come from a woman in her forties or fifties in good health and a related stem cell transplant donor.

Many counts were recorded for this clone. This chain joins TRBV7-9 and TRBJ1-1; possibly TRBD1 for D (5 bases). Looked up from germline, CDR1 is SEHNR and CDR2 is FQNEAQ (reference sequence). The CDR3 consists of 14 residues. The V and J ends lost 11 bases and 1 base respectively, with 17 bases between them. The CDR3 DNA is TGTGCCGCTACGGGACTCGGGGGGAACACTGAAGCTTTCTTT. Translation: CAATGLGGNTEAFF.

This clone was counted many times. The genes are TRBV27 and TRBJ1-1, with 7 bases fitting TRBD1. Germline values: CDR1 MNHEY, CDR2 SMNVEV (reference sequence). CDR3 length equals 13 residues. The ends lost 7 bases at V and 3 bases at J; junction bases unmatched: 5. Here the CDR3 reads CASTGQSHTEAFF. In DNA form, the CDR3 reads TGTGCCAGCACGGGACAGTCACACACTGAAGCTTTCTTT.

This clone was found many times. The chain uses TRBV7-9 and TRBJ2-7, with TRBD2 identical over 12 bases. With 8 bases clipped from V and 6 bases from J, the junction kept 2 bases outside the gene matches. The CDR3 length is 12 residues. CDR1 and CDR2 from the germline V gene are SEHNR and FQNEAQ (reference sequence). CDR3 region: CASGLAGFEQYF. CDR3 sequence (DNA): TGTGCCAGCGGACTAGCGGGGTTCGAGCAGTACTTC.

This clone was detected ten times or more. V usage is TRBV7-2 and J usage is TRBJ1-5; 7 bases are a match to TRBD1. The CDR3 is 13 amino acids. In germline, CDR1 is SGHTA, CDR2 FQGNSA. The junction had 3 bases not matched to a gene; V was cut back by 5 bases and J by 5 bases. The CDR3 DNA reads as TGTGCCAGCAGCCAGGACAGGTATCAGCCCCAGCATTTT. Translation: CASSQDRYQPQHF.